A single sample is the source of the 31 T cell receptor beta chains below, sequenced in a study of control samples from healthy donors and cancer patients. Clones were read by immunoSEQ multiplex PCR, and TCRdb kept only the in-frame ones, dropping some. The sample contains some 49,000 clones, more than 90% of which appear only once. The specimen sequenced was PBMCs. These receptors were obtained from a young man with colorectal cancer.

This chain joins TRBV6-6 and TRBJ1-2; 12 bases line up with TRBD1. Germline-derived CDR1 and CDR2 are MNHNY and SVGAGI (reference sequence). The trim removed 6 bases at V and 4 bases at J, leaving 9 bases unmatched. CDR3 length: 16 residues. The CDR3 sequence is CASSLGGQGATYGYTF. The CDR3 DNA reads TGTGCCAGCAGCCTTGGGGGACAGGGGGCGACCTATGGCTACACCTTC.

The chain is built from TRBV2 and TRBJ2-1; a possible D gene is TRBD1 (6 bases). V was trimmed by 7 bases and J by 4 bases, leaving 14 bases between them. The germline CDR1 and CDR2 sequences are SNHLY and FYNNEI. The CDR3 consists of 14 residues. The CDR3 coding sequence is TGTGCCAGCACACCGCTGGACAGTTACAATGAGCAGTTCTTC. Protein sequence: CASTPLDSYNEQFF.

The chain joins TRBV5-4 to TRBJ1-1; D unclear. Trimming took off 4 bases at V and 3 bases at J, with 16 bases between the two ends. The V gene's germline CDR1 is SGHNT and CDR2 YYREEE (reference sequence). This CDR3 is built from 15 residues. CDR3 nucleotides: TGTGCCAGCAGCAGGGAGACCCTAAGGGACACTGAAGCTTTCTTT. Translated, it gives CASSRETLRDTEAFF.

V and J are TRBV10-2 and TRBJ2-3, with D possibly being TRBD2 (6 bases). V lost 4 bases and J lost 5, with 16 bases in between. The CDR3 has 15 residues. Germline CDR1 and CDR2: WSHSY and SAAADI. CDR3 nucleotide sequence: TGCGCCAGCAGTGTGGGGGATGCCGGGAGAGATACGCAGTATTTT. Its protein product is CASSVGDAGRDTQYF.

The chain is built from TRBV6-5 and TRBJ1-2; D perhaps matches TRBD1 (5 bases). Trimming took off 6 bases at V and 3 bases at J, with 11 bases between the two ends. CDR1 and CDR2 from the germline V gene are MNHEY and SVGAGI. The CDR3 consists of 13 residues. CDR3 in amino acids: CASRFDRDYGYTF. The CDR3 nucleotides read TGTGCCAGCAGATTCGACAGAGACTATGGCTACACCTTC.

The V and J genes are TRBV4-2 and TRBJ2-3; 14 nucleotides align to TRBD2. After removal of 4 bases from V and 1 base from J, the junction contained 4 bases not matched to a gene. CDR1 is LGHNA, CDR2 YNFKEQ, per germline. The CDR3 has 17 residues. CDR3 nucleotides: TGTGCCAGCAGCCGCTGGGGACTAGCGGGAGGCACAGATACGCAGTATTTT. It encodes CASSRWGLAGGTDTQYF.

CDR3 sequence: CAWIGAGWGTEAFF. The CDR3 DNA is TGTGCCTGGATAGGAGCAGGTTGGGGCACTGAAGCTTTCTTT. The chain joins TRBV30 to TRBJ1-1; D unclear. V dropped 4 bases and J dropped 4 bases, with 16 bases sitting between them. Germline CDR1 reads GTSNPN; CDR2 reads SVGIG (reference sequence). The CDR3 runs to 14 residues.

This chain connects TRBV28 to TRBJ1-2; no reliable D call. The CDR3 spans 12 residues. V was clipped by 7 bases and J by 5 bases, with 11 bases between them. Germline V gene sequence: CDR1 MDHEN, CDR2 SYDVKM. For the CDR3, the DNA is TGTGCCAGCAACGGTCCGCGATATGGCTACACCTTC. Amino acids: CASNGPRYGYTF.

This clone was seen just once. V gene TRBV11-3 combines with J gene TRBJ2-2, with D unresolved. Germline CDR1 reads SGHNT; CDR2 reads YENEEA. CDR3 length: 14 amino acids. Trimming took off 1 base at V and 7 bases at J, with 10 bases between the two ends. CDR3 sequence (DNA): TGTGCCAGCAGCTTAGGCCGGGCGAGCGGGGAGCTGTTTTTT. Its protein product is CASSLGRASGELFF.

V is TRBV6-2 or TRBV6-3 and J is TRBJ2-2; the match to TRBD1 covers 8 bases. This CDR3 is 15 amino acids long. CDR1 is MNHEY, CDR2 SVGEGT, per germline. Trimming cost V 6 bases and J 4 bases; bases outside gene matches: 7. The DNA for the CDR3 is TGTGCCAGCAGCATGGGACAGGACGCCACCGGGGAGCTGTTTTTT. Residues: CASSMGQDATGELFF.

The chain combines TRBV19 with TRBJ1-2; possibly TRBD1 for D (5 bases). Trimming pared 4 bases from V and 6 bases from J, leaving 18 bases between. CDR3 length: 15 residues. CDR1 and CDR2 (germline): LNHDA, SQIVND (reference sequence). CDR3 amino acids: CASSTVYTGQHGYTF. CDR3 sequence (DNA): TGTGCCAGTAGTACCGTGTATACGGGGCAACATGGCTACACCTTC.

This chain connects TRBV3-1 (or the pseudogene TRBV3-2) to TRBJ1-2, with D possibly matching TRBD1 (5 bases). Trimming took off 2 bases at V and 7 bases at J, with 11 bases between the two ends. This CDR3 comprises 13 residues. Germline lookup yields CDR1 LGHDT and CDR2 YNNKEL (reference sequence). The CDR3, as DNA: TGTGCCAGCAGCCAATGTGGGGCGGGTGGCTACACCTTC. Translated, it gives CASSQCGAGGYTF.

This sequence joins TRBV6-5 and TRBJ1-4; D is uncertain. There are 14 residues in the CDR3. In germline, CDR1 is MNHEY, CDR2 SVGAGI. V was shortened by 8 bases and J by 3 bases, with 13 bases between the two germline ends. The CDR3 DNA sequence: TGTGCCAGCTCCGTCGGCGGACCTAATGAAAAACTGTTTTTT. Amino acid sequence: CASSVGGPNEKLFF.

This chain links TRBV15 with TRBJ2-7; D unresolved. Germline V gene lookup returns CDR1 LNHNV and CDR2 YYDKDF (reference sequence). CDR3 length: 17 amino acids. The V gene lost 3 bases and the J gene lost 6 bases, with 24 bases spanning the gap. For the CDR3, the DNA is TGTGCCACCAGCAGTTTGGTTCTTTGGGCCGGAAAAGTCGAGCAGTACGTC. Protein product: CATSSLVLWAGKVEQYV.

This chain joins TRBV28 and TRBJ2-1, with D perhaps matching TRBD2 (7 bases). The CDR3 runs to 14 residues. CDR1 and CDR2 (germline): MDHEN, SYDVKM. The germline V and J ends were trimmed by 6 bases and 7 bases, with 16 bases remaining between them. CDR3 bases: TGTGCCAGCAGCTGGGGGGGTCAGGGGAATGAGCAGTTCTTC. Amino acids: CASSWGGQGNEQFF.

With regard to this clone: One end of the junction does not line up with germline, which may come from a read error. V is TRBV10-1 and J is TRBJ1-3; D might be TRBD1 (5 bases). The CDR3 has 12 residues. Germline CDR1 and CDR2: WNHNN and SYGVQD (reference sequence). CDR3 coding DNA: TGCGCCAGCCAACAGGAAGGAAACTCCATATATTTT. Its translation: CASQQEGNSIYF.

This chain connects TRBV30 to TRBJ1-2; 7 bases line up with TRBD1. This CDR3 is built from 13 residues. Per the germline V gene, CDR1 is GTSNPN and CDR2 is SVGIG (reference sequence). V trimming: 4 bases; J trimming: 5 bases; junction bases outside the gene matches: 7. The CDR3 is CAWITGTEYGYTF. DNA of the CDR3: TGTGCCTGGATAACAGGGACAGAGTATGGCTACACCTTC.

J is TRBJ1-2 and V is TRBV9; perhaps TRBD1 as D (5 bases). The CDR3 totals 15 residues. V was pared by 0 bases and J by 0 bases, with 9 bases between. Germline V CDR1 and CDR2: SGDLS, YYNGEE. The CDR3 coding sequence is TGTGCCAGCAGCGTAGAGGACACACCTAACTATGGCTACACCTTC. This codes for CASSVEDTPNYGYTF.

The rearrangement uses TRBV6-2 or TRBV6-3 and TRBJ2-1; weak D call: TRBD1 (6 bases). Germline values: CDR1 MNHEY, CDR2 SVGEGT. The CDR3 has 16 amino acids. Trimming took off 0 bases at V and 1 base at J, with 10 bases between the two ends. The CDR3 bases are TGTGCCAGCAGTTACTCCCTCAGGGGATCCTACAATGAGCAGTTCTTC. It translates to CASSYSLRGSYNEQFF.

The chain is built from TRBV29-1 and TRBJ2-7; 8 nucleotides line up with TRBD1. Per the germline V gene, CDR1 is SQVTM and CDR2 is ANQGSEA. Unmatched junction bases numbered 5, after V lost 2 bases and J lost 2 bases. The CDR3 has 14 residues. Here the CDR3 DNA reads TGCAGCGTTGAAAGGACAGGGTCCCCCTACGAGCAGTACTTC. This codes for CSVERTGSPYEQYF.

This chain links TRBV13 with TRBJ2-1; no firm D call. The CDR3 loop spans 14 amino acids. With 7 bases removed from V and 3 bases from J, the gap between germline ends came to 13 bases. Germline V gene sequence: CDR1 PRHDT, CDR2 FYEKMQ (reference sequence). CDR3 residues: CASTPRADYNEQFF. DNA for the CDR3: TGTGCCAGCACCCCCCGGGCAGACTACAATGAGCAGTTCTTC.

The chain carries TRBV6-2 or TRBV6-3 and TRBJ1-5; D possibly corresponds to TRBD1 (5 bases). CDR1 is MNHEY and CDR2 is SVGEGT in the germline V gene. V was clipped by 2 bases and J by 0 bases, with 23 bases between them. The CDR3 runs to 20 residues. The DNA of the CDR3 is TGTGCCAGCAGTTACCCGCGAGGGACCCCCGTCGCGTATAGCAATCAGCCCCAGCATTTT. This codes for CASSYPRGTPVAYSNQPQHF.

This clone is a singleton in its sample. The rearrangement links TRBV6-5 to TRBJ1-6; perhaps TRBD1 as D (5 bases). The CDR3 is 14 residues long. Deletions cut 5 bases from V and 14 bases from J, with 19 bases between. The germline V gene encodes CDR1 MNHEY and CDR2 SVGAGI. CDR3 DNA: TGTGCCAGCAGTCCCCGGGACGGACAAGGGACCCTCCACTTT. Translated: CASSPRDGQGTLHF.

The V gene is TRBV11-2, the J gene TRBJ2-5; 9 bases map to TRBD1. This CDR3 spans 16 amino acids. Losses at the gene ends were 1 base for V and 5 bases for J; bases not matched to a gene: 8. Germline V gene lookup returns CDR1 SGHAT and CDR2 FQNNGV. This CDR3 reads CASSLGVDRGGETQYF. The CDR3 region has the DNA TGTGCCAGCAGCTTAGGGGTGGACAGGGGCGGGGAGACCCAGTACTTC.

The chain has TRBV27 and TRBJ2-5; 8 bases align to TRBD1. The CDR3 contains 17 residues. The germline gives CDR1 MNHEY, CDR2 SMNVEV (reference sequence). V lost 5 bases to trimming and J lost 3 bases; unmatched junction nucleotides: 14. Written as DNA, the CDR3 is TGTGCCAGCAGTATCCGACCCCTCGAGACAGGGGAAGAGACCCAGTACTTC. This gives the protein CASSIRPLETGEETQYF.

The chain has TRBV11-2 and TRBJ1-5, with a weak D call TRBD1 (5 bases). With 1 base removed from V and 5 bases from J, the gap between germline ends came to 12 bases. The CDR3 has 15 residues. CDR1 and CDR2 (germline): SGHAT, FQNNGV. CDR3 nucleotide sequence: TGTGCCAGCAGCTTAGGGGGCAGGGCCCATCAGCCCCAGCATTTT. It translates to CASSLGGRAHQPQHF.

This sequence joins TRBV4-3 and TRBJ2-1; the D is unclear. Germline V lookup: CDR1 LGHNA, CDR2 YSLEER. V shed 6 bases and J shed 9 bases, with 18 bases lying between them. The CDR3 is 14 amino acids. DNA for the CDR3: TGCGCCAGCAGTCTCTCCTGGAGTCCCGGTGAGCAGTTCTTC. It translates to CASSLSWSPGEQFF.

This chain's CDR3 is CASTNGPNPITGELFF. The CDR3 nucleotides read TGTGCCAGCACTAACGGACCCAACCCGATCACCGGGGAGCTGTTTTTT. The rearrangement uses TRBV6-6 and TRBJ2-2; no clear D. The V gene's germline CDR1 is MNHNY and CDR2 SVGAGI (reference sequence). V lost 7 bases and J lost 4, with 19 bases in between. The length of the CDR3 is 16 residues.

V and J are TRBV6-4 and TRBJ2-2; D is uncertain. The germline V gene encodes CDR1 MRHNA and CDR2 SNTAGT. The CDR3 sequence is 12 residues long. The germline V and J ends were trimmed by 10 bases and 4 bases, with 10 bases remaining between them. The CDR3 DNA follows: TGTGCCACCTCTCAGACCACCGGGGAGCTGTTTTTT. Translated, it gives CATSQTTGELFF.

The rearrangement links TRBV6-2 or TRBV6-3 to TRBJ1-2; tentatively, D is TRBD1 (5 bases). CDR1 and CDR2 (germline): MNHEY, SVGEGT. Trimming stripped 4 bases from V and 8 bases from J, with 11 bases between. CDR3 length: 12 residues. The CDR3 DNA reads as TGTGCCAGCAGTTTACGGGACCTAGGCTACACCTTC. Translated: CASSLRDLGYTF.

J is TRBJ2-1 and V is TRBV10-1; D unclear. The CDR3 has 14 amino acids. V lost 0 bases and J lost 4, with 7 bases in between. Per the germline V gene, CDR1 is WNHNN and CDR2 is SYGVQD (reference sequence). The CDR3 protein is CASSESNEYNEQFF. Written as DNA, the CDR3 is TGCGCCAGCAGTGAGTCGAATGAGTACAATGAGCAGTTCTTC.